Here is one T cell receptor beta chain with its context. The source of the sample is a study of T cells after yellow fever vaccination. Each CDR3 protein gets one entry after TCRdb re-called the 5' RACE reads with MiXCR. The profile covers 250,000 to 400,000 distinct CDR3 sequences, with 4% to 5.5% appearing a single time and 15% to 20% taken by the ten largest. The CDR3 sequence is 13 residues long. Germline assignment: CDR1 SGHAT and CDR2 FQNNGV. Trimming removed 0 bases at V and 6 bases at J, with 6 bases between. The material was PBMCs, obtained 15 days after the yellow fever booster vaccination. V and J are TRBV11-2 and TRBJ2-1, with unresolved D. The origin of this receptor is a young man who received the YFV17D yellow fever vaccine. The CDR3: CASSLDFSNEQFF. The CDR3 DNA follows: TGTGCCAGCAGCTTAGATTTCTCCAATGAGCAGTTCTTC. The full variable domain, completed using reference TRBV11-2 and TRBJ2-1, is EAGVAQSPRYKIIEKRQSVAFWCNPISGHATLYWYQQILGQGPKLLIQFQNNGVVDDSQLPKDRFSAERLKGVDSTLKIQPAKLEDSAVYLCASSLDFSNEQFFGPGTRLTVL.